The 32 T cell receptor beta chains given below trace back to one sample, sequenced in a study of Tregs in tolerant kidney transplant recipients. Using immunoSEQ multiplex PCR, the repertoire was profiled, and TCRdb retains in-frame clones only, with some absent. The sample contains 45,000 to 55,000 clones, about 91% of which appear only once. Mixed chimerism was transient after nonmyeloablative marrow transplants from related graft donors. The sequences come from CD8+ T cells from blood (PBMCs), collected 24 months after the transplant. Source of these receptors: a human patient who received a combined kidney and bone marrow transplant. T cells may partly derive from the graft donor.

This rearrangement joins TRBV5-6 to TRBJ2-2; D remains unclear. The length of the CDR3 is 12 residues. V dropped 3 bases and J dropped 5 bases, with 5 bases sitting between them. Looked up from germline, CDR1 is SGHDT and CDR2 is YYEEEE. This CDR3 reads CASSSRTGELFF. CDR3 nucleotides: TGTGCCAGCAGCTCCAGGACCGGGGAGCTGTTTTTT.

The chain links TRBV29-1 to TRBJ1-5; no clear D gene. The CDR3 sequence is 13 residues long. Germline-derived CDR1 and CDR2 are SQVTM and ANQGSEA. V was cut by 6 bases and J by 6 bases, with 15 bases left in between. The CDR3: CSVGNPEGQPQHF. DNA of the CDR3: TGCAGCGTCGGGAATCCAGAAGGTCAGCCCCAGCATTTT.

On this clone: This sample also contains other DNA sequences that code for the same CDR3. The genes are TRBV7-8 and TRBJ1-6; possibly TRBD1 for D (5 bases). CDR3 length equals 14 residues. The V end was cut by 6 bases, the J end by 7 bases, with 13 bases between. Germline V gene sequence: CDR1 SGHVS, CDR2 FQNEAQ. The chain's CDR3 is CASRGGSGNSPLHF. For the CDR3, the DNA is TGTGCCAGCAGGGGGGGATCCGGGAATTCACCCCTCCACTTT.

The gene calls are TRBV6-5 and TRBJ2-7, with 10 bases lining up with TRBD2. With 7 bases clipped from V and 4 bases from J, the junction kept 10 bases outside the gene matches. This CDR3 is 15 amino acids long. Germline CDR1 MNHEY, CDR2 SVGAGI. Here the CDR3 DNA reads TGTGCCAGCAAGAGAGGACTAGCGGCCCTTTACGAGCAGTACTTC. Amino acid sequence: CASKRGLAALYEQYF.

The V and J genes are TRBV14 and TRBJ2-2, with 9 positions matching TRBD1. J was trimmed by 6 bases and V by 1 base; bases with no gene match: 6. Germline CDR1 and CDR2: SGHDN and FVKESK. The CDR3 length is 16 residues. The CDR3 nucleotides are TGTGCCAGCAGCCAAGTAGGGACAGGGTACGCCGGGGAGCTGTTTTTT. This sequence encodes CASSQVGTGYAGELFF.

This clone has a single count. This sequence joins TRBV18 and TRBJ2-5; D gene uncertain. Matching the DNA end better, TRBJ2-7 makes the J call doubtful. Germline loops: CDR1 KGHSH, CDR2 LQKENI. The CDR3 is 10 amino acids. The CDR3 protein is CASSGGEQYF. CDR3 bases: TGTGCCAGCTCTGGCGGCGAGCAGTACTTC.

This clone was counted a single time. The chain couples TRBV7-9 to TRBJ2-3; 8 bases align to TRBD2. The junction had 3 bases not matched to a gene; V was cut back by 3 bases and J by 1 base. Germline CDR1 reads SEHNR; CDR2 reads FQNEAQ (reference sequence). The CDR3 loop spans 15 amino acids. CDR3 residues: CASSFPTSGTDTQYF. In DNA form, the CDR3 reads TGTGCCAGCAGCTTCCCGACTAGCGGCACAGATACGCAGTATTTT.

This clone was seen a single time. CDR3 nucleotide sequence: TGTGCCAGCAGCGCCACGGGATACGGAAACACCATATATTTT. Its translation is CASSATGYGNTIYF. The rearrangement joins TRBV9 to TRBJ1-3; D unclear. The CDR3 consists of 14 residues. Germline CDR1 SGDLS, CDR2 YYNGEE. Trimming took off 3 bases at V and 4 bases at J, with 11 bases between the two ends.

The chain's CDR3 is CASSFLPTKNTEAFF. The CDR3 nucleotides are TGTGCCAGCAGTTTTCTCCCTACGAAAAACACTGAAGCTTTCTTT. The rearrangement links TRBV28 to TRBJ1-1; D is unclear. Germline lookup yields CDR1 MDHEN and CDR2 SYDVKM. The CDR3 spans 15 residues. V was shortened by 3 bases and J by 2 bases, with 13 bases between the two germline ends.

This rearrangement joins TRBV27 to TRBJ2-7; 13 bases align to TRBD2. V shed 3 bases, J shed 6 bases, and the junction held 8 bases outside the gene matches. Germline-derived CDR1 and CDR2 are MNHEY and SMNVEV (reference sequence). The CDR3 is 16 residues long. CDR3 loop: CASSFLLAGGPTEQYF. DNA for the CDR3: TGTGCCAGCAGTTTCCTACTAGCGGGAGGGCCCACCGAGCAGTACTTC.

This rearrangement joins TRBV23-1 to TRBJ2-5, with 13 bases fitting TRBD2. TRBV23-1 falls under the ORF class, with uncertain function. Germline trimming cut 8 bases from V and 2 bases from J; bases unmatched to any gene: 2. The CDR3 spans 14 residues. CDR3 nucleotide sequence: TGCGCCAGCGGGACTAGCGGGGATCAAGAGACCCAGTACTTC. The encoded protein is CASGTSGDQETQYF.

Points on this clone: Other DNA variants within this sample encode the same CDR3. The rearrangement joins TRBV7-2 to TRBJ1-6; TRBD1 matches 7 bases. CDR1 and CDR2 from the germline V gene are SGHTA and FQGNSA. The CDR3 spans 18 residues. V was pared by 3 bases and J by 0 bases, with 8 bases of the junction left unmatched. CDR3 in amino acids: CASSFTTDRHSYNSPLHF. In DNA form, the CDR3 reads TGTGCCAGCAGCTTCACAACGGACAGGCACTCCTATAATTCACCCCTCCACTTT.

V and J are TRBV11-2 and TRBJ2-7; weak D call: TRBD1 (6 bases). Trimming cost V 1 base and J 0 bases, with 10 bases left between them. The CDR3 is 15 residues long. The V gene's germline CDR1 is SGHAT and CDR2 FQNNGV. Here the CDR3 DNA reads TGTGCCAGCAGCTTAGTCAGGACAGCCTCCTACGAGCAGTACTTC. Protein product: CASSLVRTASYEQYF.

The rearrangement links TRBV4-3 to TRBJ2-2; 14 nucleotides match TRBD2. This CDR3 is 18 amino acids long. Germline V gives CDR1 LGHNA, CDR2 YSLEER. The junction had 11 bases not matched to a gene; V was cut back by 4 bases and J by 7 bases. The CDR3 coding sequence is TGCGCCAGCAGCCTGACTAGCGGGAGGGCCCTTGGAGGCGGGGAGCTGTTTTTT. Translated: CASSLTSGRALGGGELFF.

The DNA for the CDR3 is TGTGCCTGCAGAACAGGGGTTTTAAATGAGCAGTTCTTC. It yields the protein CACRTGVLNEQFF. The chain joins TRBV30 to TRBJ2-1; 7 bases agree with TRBD1. Losses at the gene ends were 6 bases for V and 7 bases for J; bases not matched to a gene: 9. CDR1 and CDR2 (germline): GTSNPN, SVGIG (reference sequence). This CDR3 comprises 13 residues.

The chain recombines TRBV29-1 with TRBJ2-3, with 10 bases aligning to TRBD2. J lost 5 bases, V lost 1 base, and 9 bases had no gene match. This CDR3 has 16 amino acids. Germline assignment: CDR1 SQVTM and CDR2 ANQGSEA. CDR3 coding DNA: TGCAGCGTTGAAGGTCCCAGCGGGGGGGTCGGAGATACGCAGTATTTT. Protein: CSVEGPSGGVGDTQYF.

In its sample, this clone was seen a few times. The chain is built from TRBV10-2 and TRBJ2-7, with TRBD1 matching over 8 bases. V gave up 0 bases and J gave up 5 bases; unmatched junction bases: 3. CDR1 and CDR2 (germline): WSHSY, SAAADI. There are 14 residues in the CDR3. CDR3: CASSESTGVNEQYF. The CDR3 nucleotides read TGCGCCAGCAGTGAGTCGACAGGGGTGAACGAGCAGTACTTC.

J is TRBJ1-5 and V is TRBV5-4; 8 bases fit TRBD1. V lost 2 bases and J lost 4; bases outside the gene matches: 8. The CDR3 length is 16 residues. Germline-derived CDR1 and CDR2 are SGHNT and YYREEE (reference sequence). Here the CDR3 reads CASSFTGGGSNQPQHF. CDR3 bases: TGTGCCAGCAGCTTCACAGGGGGTGGAAGTAATCAGCCCCAGCATTTT. Filled out from reference TRBV5-4 and TRBJ1-5, the complete variable domain reads ETGVTQSPTHLIKTRGQQVTLRCSSQSGHNTVSWYQQALGQGPQFIFQYYREEENGRGNFPPRFSGLQFPNYSSELNVNALELDDSALYLCASSFTGGGSNQPQHFGDGTRLSIL.

The chain combines TRBV11-1 with TRBJ2-7, with 9 bases matching TRBD2. CDR1 SGHAT and CDR2 FQDESV come from the germline V gene (reference sequence). This CDR3 is 15 amino acids long. J gave up 7 bases and V 1 base, and 8 bases lay outside the gene matches. The CDR3 protein is CASSLGVAGVGEQYF. Written as DNA, the CDR3 is TGTGCCAGCAGCTTAGGAGTAGCGGGAGTTGGGGAGCAGTACTTC.

CDR3 sequence (DNA): TGTGCCAGCAGCAAGACAGGGATCGGCACAGATACGCAGTATTTT. Its translation is CASSKTGIGTDTQYF. This chain connects TRBV7-6 to TRBJ2-3; the match to TRBD1 covers 7 bases. The trim removed 5 bases at V and 1 base at J, leaving 6 bases unmatched. CDR1 is SGHVS, CDR2 FNYEAQ, per germline. CDR3 length equals 15 residues.

The chain uses TRBV4-3 and TRBJ2-7; D uncertain. Trimming removed 0 bases from V and 6 bases from J, with 12 bases in between. The CDR3 is 14 amino acids. Germline CDR1 is LGHNA and CDR2 is YSLEER. The DNA of the CDR3 is TGCGCCAGCAGCCAAGAGCTAGTCCGAGGCGAGCAGTACTTC. It translates to CASSQELVRGEQYF.

The chain employs TRBV4-2 and TRBJ2-7; 7 bases match TRBD1. This CDR3 has 13 residues. Unmatched junction bases numbered 6, after V lost 5 bases and J lost 5 bases. Germline CDR1 LGHNA, CDR2 YNFKEQ. The CDR3 is CASSVRTGDEQYF. CDR3 in DNA: TGTGCCAGCAGCGTCCGAACAGGGGACGAGCAGTACTTC.

The CDR3 DNA is TGTGCCAGCAGCTGGCTAGCGGGCAAACCTCCCAATGAGCAGTTCTTC. Amino acid sequence: CASSWLAGKPPNEQFF. The chain carries TRBV13 and TRBJ2-1; the match to TRBD2 covers 8 bases. The V gene's germline CDR1 is PRHDT and CDR2 FYEKMQ (reference sequence). With V trimmed by 4 bases and J by 6 bases, 11 bases remained unmatched. The CDR3 consists of 16 residues.

The rearrangement uses TRBV7-8 and TRBJ1-1, with unresolved D. The V end lost 1 base, the J end lost 1 base, and 4 bases lay between the germline ends. CDR3 size: 13 residues. CDR1 SGHVS and CDR2 FQNEAQ come from the germline V gene. The CDR3 nucleotides are TGTGCCAGCAGCTTAGTGGCGAACACTGAAGCTTTCTTT. It codes for CASSLVANTEAFF.

This chain links TRBV7-8 with TRBJ2-7; tentative D call: TRBD1 (6 bases). The germline V and J ends were trimmed by 3 bases and 0 bases, with 9 bases remaining between them. Per germline, CDR1 SGHVS and CDR2 FQNEAQ. This CDR3 is built from 14 residues. The CDR3 nucleotides read TGTGCCAGCAGCTTGGGGACACACTCCTACGAGCAGTACTTC. Protein sequence: CASSLGTHSYEQYF.

The rearrangement links TRBV9 to TRBJ2-2, with 7 bases matching TRBD1. Trimming cost V 3 bases and J 5 bases; bases outside gene matches: 10. Germline V CDR1 and CDR2: SGDLS, YYNGEE. This CDR3 has 16 residues. The DNA for the CDR3 is TGTGCCAGCAGCGGAAGAGACAGGGCTGAGACCGGGGAGCTGTTTTTT. Its translation is CASSGRDRAETGELFF.

The V gene is TRBV7-3, the J gene TRBJ1-2; unclear D gene. The germline V gene has CDR1 SGHTA and CDR2 FQGTGA. This CDR3 has 17 residues. V was pared by 7 bases and J by 0 bases, with 21 bases between. The CDR3 sequence is CASTSAPYRLANYGYTF. As DNA, the CDR3 is TGTGCCAGCACCTCCGCCCCTTATCGGTTAGCTAACTATGGCTACACCTTC.

This rearrangement joins TRBV4-1 to TRBJ2-7, with a tentative D call TRBD2 (5 bases). CDR1 and CDR2 from the germline V gene are MGHRA and YSYEKL. V lost 4 bases and J lost 9, with 16 bases in between. The CDR3 spans 13 residues. This CDR3 is CASSPTGRAGQYF. The CDR3 nucleotides read TGCGCCAGCAGCCCAACGGGCCGCGCGGGGCAGTACTTC.

The chain joins TRBV9 to TRBJ2-2; TRBD2 might be the D (6 bases). Trimming left V 3 bases short and J 10 bases short, with 10 bases between. The CDR3 consists of 12 residues. Germline CDR1 SGDLS, CDR2 YYNGEE. The CDR3 spells CASSGDSMELFF. The CDR3, as DNA: TGTGCCAGCAGCGGGGACTCTATGGAGCTGTTTTTT. Complete variable domain (other parts from reference TRBV9 and TRBJ2-2): DSGVTQTPKHLITATGQRVTLRCSPRSGDLSVYWYQQSLDQGLQFLIQYYNGEERAKGNILERFSAQQFPDLHSELNLSSLELGDSALYFCASSGDSMELFFGEGSRLTVL.

The chain has TRBV27 and TRBJ1-6; TRBD1 agrees at 11 bases. The trim removed 2 bases at V and 6 bases at J, leaving 3 bases unmatched. Germline assignment: CDR1 MNHEY and CDR2 SMNVEV (reference sequence). This CDR3 has 16 amino acids. The CDR3 sequence is CASSLTDRGLNSPLHF. DNA for the CDR3: TGTGCCAGCAGTTTAACGGACAGGGGGCTTAATTCACCCCTCCACTTT.

This sequence joins TRBV21-1 and TRBJ1-3. TRBV21-1 is a known pseudogene. This CDR3 region has 11 residues. CDR3 sequence reads: CASSNSNTIYF. Here the CDR3 DNA reads TGTGCCAGCAGCAACTCAAACACCATATATTTT.

The chain employs TRBV27 and TRBJ2-1, with 12 nucleotides matching TRBD2. V lost 7 bases, J lost 6 bases, and 4 bases stayed unmatched. CDR1 and CDR2 from the germline V gene are MNHEY and SMNVEV (reference sequence). The CDR3 spans 14 residues. Written as DNA, the CDR3 is TGTGCCAGCACCAGACTAGCGGGGGCCAATGAGCAGTTCTTC. Protein: CASTRLAGANEQFF.